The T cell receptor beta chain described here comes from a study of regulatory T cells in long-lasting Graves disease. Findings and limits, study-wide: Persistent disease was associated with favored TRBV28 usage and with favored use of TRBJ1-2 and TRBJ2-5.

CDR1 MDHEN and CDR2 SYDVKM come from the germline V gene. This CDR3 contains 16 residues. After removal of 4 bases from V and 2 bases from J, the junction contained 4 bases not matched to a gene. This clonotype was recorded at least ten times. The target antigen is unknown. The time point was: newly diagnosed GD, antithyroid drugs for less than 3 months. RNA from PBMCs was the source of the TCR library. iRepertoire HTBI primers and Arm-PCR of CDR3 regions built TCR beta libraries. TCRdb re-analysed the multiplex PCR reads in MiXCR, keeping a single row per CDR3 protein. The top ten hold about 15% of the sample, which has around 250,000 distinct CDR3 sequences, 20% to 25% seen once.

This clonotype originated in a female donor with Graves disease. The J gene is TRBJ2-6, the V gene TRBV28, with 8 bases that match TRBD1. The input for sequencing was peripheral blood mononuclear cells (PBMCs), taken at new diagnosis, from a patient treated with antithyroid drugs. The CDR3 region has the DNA TGTGCCAGCAGTTCCTCGGACAGGGCTGGGGCCAACGTCCTGACTTTC. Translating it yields CASSSSDRAGANVLTF.